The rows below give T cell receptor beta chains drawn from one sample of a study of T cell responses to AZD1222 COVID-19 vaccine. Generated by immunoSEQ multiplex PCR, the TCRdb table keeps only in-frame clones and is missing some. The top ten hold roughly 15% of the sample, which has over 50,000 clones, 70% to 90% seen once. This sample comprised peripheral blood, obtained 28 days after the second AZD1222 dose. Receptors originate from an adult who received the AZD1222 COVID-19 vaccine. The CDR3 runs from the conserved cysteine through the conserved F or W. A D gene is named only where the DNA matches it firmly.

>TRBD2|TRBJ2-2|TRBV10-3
CAIRDSGSNTGELFF
TGTGCCATCAGGGATAGCGGGAGCAACACCGGGGAGCTGTTTTTT
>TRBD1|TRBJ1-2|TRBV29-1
CSTQGAPGNYGYTF
TGCAGCACCCAGGGGGCGCCGGGCAACTATGGCTACACCTTC
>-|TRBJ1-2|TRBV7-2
CASSIPGGNNYGYTF
TGTGCCAGCAGTATACCGGGGGGGAATAACTATGGCTACACCTTC
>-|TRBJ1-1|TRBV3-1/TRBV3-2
CASSPKGGLNTEAFF
TGTGCCAGCAGCCCGAAGGGAGGTTTGAACACTGAAGCTTTCTTT
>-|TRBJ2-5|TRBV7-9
CASSSRTGQETQYF
TGTGCCAGCAGCTCCCGGACGGGCCAAGAGACCCAGTACTTC
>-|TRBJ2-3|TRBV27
CASSYGDRSDTQYF
TGTGCCAGCAGTTACGGGGACCGTTCAGATACGCAGTATTTT
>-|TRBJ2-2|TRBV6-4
CASSVMSAGHGELFF
TGTGCCAGCAGTGTGATGTCGGCGGGCCACGGGGAGCTGTTTTTT
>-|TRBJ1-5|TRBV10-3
CAISAGNQPQHF
TGTGCCATCAGTGCTGGCAATCAGCCCCAGCATTTT
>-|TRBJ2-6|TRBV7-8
CASSLAAQSSSGANVLTF
TGTGCCAGCAGCTTAGCGGCACAGTCAAGCTCTGGGGCCAACGTCCTGACTTTC
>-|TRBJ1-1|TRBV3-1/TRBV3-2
CASSPQSGGKTEAFF
TGTGCCAGCAGCCCGCAGTCGGGGGGAAAAACTGAAGCTTTCTTT
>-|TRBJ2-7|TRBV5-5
CASSLQGAYEQYF
TGTGCCAGCAGCTTGCAGGGAGCCTACGAGCAGTACTTC